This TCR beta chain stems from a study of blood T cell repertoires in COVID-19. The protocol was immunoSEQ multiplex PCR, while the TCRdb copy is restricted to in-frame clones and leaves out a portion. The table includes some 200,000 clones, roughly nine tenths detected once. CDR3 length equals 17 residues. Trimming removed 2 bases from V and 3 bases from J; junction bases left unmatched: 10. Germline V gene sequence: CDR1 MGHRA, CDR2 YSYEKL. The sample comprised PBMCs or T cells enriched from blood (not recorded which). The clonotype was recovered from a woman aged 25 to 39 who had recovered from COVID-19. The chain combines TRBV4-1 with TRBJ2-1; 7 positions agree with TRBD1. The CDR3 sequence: CASSQQQGLTDYNEQFF. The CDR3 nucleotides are TGCGCCAGCAGCCAACAACAGGGGTTGACGGACTACAATGAGCAGTTCTTC.